This T cell receptor beta chain is from a study of blood T cell repertoires in COVID-19. As for the study in general: The study drew acute and convalescent COVID-19 samples from the United States, Italy and Spain. Sources were T cells, B-cell-depleted T cells, or PBMCs; the material itself was cDNA or gDNA.

This clone came up a few times. Trimming shortened V by 7 bases and J by 2 bases, and 9 bases separated the two germline ends. This CDR3 comprises 13 residues. In the authors' workflow: Researchers report that nucleated cell counts were estimated from reference gene primer amplification. Sequencing used immunoSEQ multiplex PCR; TCRdb keeps in-frame clones, though not all of them. From that table come the V and J calls and clone size; the DNA was used to work out D and trimming. The sample lists over 85,000 clones; about 85% were seen once. This TCR came from a human donor in a cohort sampled during active COVID-19. The chain carries TRBV12-3 or TRBV12-4 and TRBJ1-3; D gene unclear. Specimen: peripheral blood. DNA of the CDR3: TGTGCCAGCACCCTAGTCCCTGGAAACACCATATATTTT. It is translated as CASTLVPGNTIYF.